Each of the 31 T cell receptor beta chains below was sequenced from the same sample in a study of OX40 agonist ivuxolimab in advanced cancers. The assay was immunoSEQ multiplex PCR, and TCRdb's table has in-frame clones only and misses some. The table has about 89,000 clones, roughly 88% seen once. This specimen was CD4+ or CD8+ T cells sorted from blood, taken in a trial of the OX40 agonist ivuxolimab. Receptor source: an adult with an advanced solid tumor such as melanoma, head and neck, liver or kidney cancer.

The chain joins TRBV4-3 to TRBJ1-4; possibly TRBD1 for D (5 bases). Germline V CDR1 and CDR2: LGHNA, YSLEER. This CDR3 has 15 amino acids. Trimming removed 0 bases from V and 7 bases from J, with 12 bases in between. Here the CDR3 DNA reads TGCGCCAGCAGCCAAGACGCGACAGCCCCTGAAAAACTGTTTTTT. This encodes CASSQDATAPEKLFF.

CDR3 DNA sequence: TGTGCCAAGACTAGCGGGCCATACAATGAGCAGTTCTTC. Translation gives CAKTSGPYNEQFF. The rearrangement links TRBV30 to TRBJ2-1, with TRBD2 matching over 10 bases. The CDR3 has 13 amino acids. In germline, CDR1 is GTSNPN, CDR2 SVGIG (reference sequence). V lost 8 bases and J lost 4; bases outside the gene matches: 5. Based on the CDR3 plus reference TRBV30 and TRBJ2-1, the full variable domain is SQTIHQWPATLVQPVGSPLSLECTVEGTSNPNLYWYRQAAGRGLQLLFYSVGIGQISSEVPQNLSASRPQDRQFILSSKKLLLSDSGFYLCAKTSGPYNEQFFGPGTRLTVL.

J is TRBJ1-4 and V is TRBV30; 8 nucleotides match TRBD1. CDR3 size: 15 residues. Germline lookup yields CDR1 GTSNPN and CDR2 SVGIG (reference sequence). Trimming removed 1 base from V and 3 bases from J; junction bases left unmatched: 4. The CDR3 is CAWSDQTGANEKLFF. In DNA form, the CDR3 reads TGTGCCTGGAGTGATCAGACAGGGGCTAATGAAAAACTGTTTTTT.

This chain uses TRBV6-1 with TRBJ2-1, with D tentatively TRBD1 (6 bases). Germline V gene sequence: CDR1 MNHNS, CDR2 SASEGT. The V end lost 2 bases, the J end lost 2 bases, and 13 bases lay between the germline ends. The CDR3 length is 16 residues. The CDR3 protein is CASSENGQLPYNEQFF. The CDR3 region has the DNA TGTGCCAGCAGTGAAAACGGACAGTTGCCCTACAATGAGCAGTTCTTC.

The rearrangement uses TRBV18 and TRBJ1-2; 7 nucleotides line up with TRBD1. Germline values: CDR1 KGHSH, CDR2 LQKENI. J lost 0 bases, V lost 3 bases, and 7 bases had no gene match. CDR3 size: 16 residues. The chain's CDR3 is CASSPSGTAANYGYTF. The CDR3 DNA reads as TGTGCCAGCTCACCGTCCGGGACAGCGGCTAACTATGGCTACACCTTC.

The gene calls are TRBV19 and TRBJ1-1; D unresolved. V lost 0 bases, J lost 3 bases, and 8 bases lay in between. The germline V gene encodes CDR1 LNHDA and CDR2 SQIVND (reference sequence). CDR3 length equals 14 residues. The CDR3 loop reads CASSIDGGYTEAFF. The CDR3 nucleotides read TGTGCCAGTAGTATAGACGGCGGATACACTGAAGCTTTCTTT.

The V call is TRBV28, the J call TRBJ2-3, with 10 bases matching TRBD1. In germline, CDR1 is MDHEN, CDR2 SYDVKM. The CDR3 spans 16 residues. Trimming removed 7 bases from V and 3 bases from J; junction bases left unmatched: 10. This chain's CDR3 is CASNQPGQGPTDTQYF. The CDR3 DNA reads TGTGCCAGCAACCAACCGGGACAGGGGCCGACAGATACGCAGTATTTT.

The CDR3 reads CARKDGEDYEQYF. The CDR3 DNA follows: TGTGCCCGGAAAGACGGAGAAGACTACGAGCAGTACTTC. The chain carries TRBV30 and TRBJ2-7; no firm D call. CDR1 and CDR2 (germline): GTSNPN, SVGIG (reference sequence). Trimming shortened V by 8 bases and J by 3 bases, and 17 bases separated the two germline ends. The CDR3 contains 13 residues.

The DNA of the CDR3 is TGTGCCAGCAGCTTGGGACAGGGGAATGAAAAACTGTTTTTT. It encodes CASSLGQGNEKLFF. The genes are TRBV5-6 and TRBJ1-4; TRBD1 matches 8 bases. The ends lost 0 bases at V and 5 bases at J; junction bases unmatched: 0. Germline CDR1 reads SGHDT; CDR2 reads YYEEEE. The CDR3 length is 14 residues. The variable domain in full, completed from reference TRBV5-6 and TRBJ1-4, reads DAGVTQSPTHLIKTRGQQVTLRCSPKSGHDTVSWYQQALGQGPQFIFQYYEEEERQRGNFPDRFSGHQFPNYSSELNVNALLLGDSALYLCASSLGQGNEKLFFGSGTQLSVL.

The V gene is TRBV28, the J gene TRBJ2-7; D unresolved. Trimming took off 6 bases at V and 2 bases at J, with 8 bases between the two ends. Per germline, CDR1 MDHEN and CDR2 SYDVKM. The CDR3 runs to 12 residues. The chain's CDR3 is CASSQQAYEQYF. The CDR3 bases are TGTGCCAGCAGCCAGCAGGCCTACGAGCAGTACTTC.

The rearrangement links TRBV7-6 to TRBJ2-5, with D possibly TRBD1 on 5 matching bases. Germline CDR1 is SGHVS and CDR2 is FNYEAQ. The CDR3 runs 17 residues. The V end was cut by 5 bases, the J end by 5 bases, with 24 bases between. The CDR3 sequence is CASSLYPRRVPGETQYF. CDR3 nucleotide sequence: TGTGCCAGCAGCCTATATCCCCGCAGGGTGCCAGGGGAGACCCAGTACTTC.

This clone occurred once. The chain uses TRBV5-1 and TRBJ2-3, with TRBD1 matching 10 bases. V trimming: 4 bases; J trimming: 4 bases; junction bases outside the gene matches: 3. The CDR3 length is 14 residues. Germline-derived CDR1 and CDR2 are SGHRS and YFSETQ. CDR3 in amino acids: CASSQGTGADTQYF. CDR3 coding DNA: TGCGCCAGCAGCCAAGGGACAGGGGCAGATACGCAGTATTTT.

The V and J genes are TRBV30 and TRBJ2-7, with TRBD1 identical over 7 bases. From germline, CDR1 is GTSNPN and CDR2 SVGIG (reference sequence). There are 13 residues in the CDR3. The junction had 9 bases not matched to a gene; V was cut back by 2 bases and J by 8 bases. The CDR3 reads CAWSLTGSGKQYF. CDR3 bases: TGTGCCTGGAGTCTGACAGGGTCCGGGAAGCAGTACTTC.

The rearrangement uses TRBV28 and TRBJ1-2; D uncertain. The germline V gene encodes CDR1 MDHEN and CDR2 SYDVKM. The CDR3 consists of 12 residues. The V end lost 3 bases, the J end lost 6 bases, and 8 bases lay between the germline ends. The CDR3 is CASSFWADGYTF. DNA for the CDR3: TGTGCCAGCAGTTTTTGGGCCGATGGCTACACCTTC.

This clone was counted once. The CDR3 loop reads CASSMSRAVIGNTIYF. CDR3 nucleotide sequence: TGTGCCAGTAGTATGAGCAGGGCGGTTATCGGAAACACCATATATTTT. The V gene is TRBV19, the J gene TRBJ1-3; TRBD1 might be the D (5 bases). With 3 bases removed from V and 4 bases from J, the gap between germline ends came to 16 bases. CDR1 and CDR2 (germline): LNHDA, SQIVND (reference sequence). The CDR3 runs to 16 residues.

V gene TRBV7-6 combines with J gene TRBJ2-5, with TRBD2 identical over 8 bases. Germline CDR1 and CDR2: SGHVS and FNYEAQ. The CDR3 sequence is 15 residues long. V lost 2 bases, J lost 1 base, and 3 bases stayed unmatched. In DNA, the CDR3 is TGTGCCAGCAGCTTAATAGGGACTAGCCAAGAGACCCAGTACTTC. Translated, it gives CASSLIGTSQETQYF.

The V call is TRBV18, the J call TRBJ2-2, with D unclear. The CDR3 has 16 amino acids. From germline, CDR1 is KGHSH and CDR2 LQKENI. V was trimmed by 3 bases and J by 6 bases, leaving 17 bases between them. The CDR3 spells CASSPPESTISGELFF. CDR3 DNA sequence: TGTGCCAGCTCACCTCCCGAATCAACTATTTCCGGGGAGCTGTTTTTT.

This rearrangement joins TRBV5-6 to TRBJ2-5; 9 positions agree with TRBD1. The CDR3 extends over 15 amino acids. Germline assignment: CDR1 SGHDT and CDR2 YYEEEE. J lost 5 bases, V lost 0 bases, and 5 bases had no gene match. This CDR3 reads CASSLGTGAQETQYF. CDR3 DNA: TGTGCCAGCAGCTTGGGGACAGGGGCCCAGGAGACCCAGTACTTC.

The rearrangement uses TRBV6-5 and TRBJ2-2; no reliable D call. This CDR3 has 12 amino acids. Germline CDR1 is MNHEY and CDR2 is SVGAGI. The ends were cut back, 5 bases at V and 8 bases at J, with 9 bases in the middle. The CDR3 here is CASSATTGELFF. CDR3 DNA sequence: TGTGCCAGCAGTGCCACCACTGGGGAGCTGTTTTTT.

The V and J genes are TRBV6-5 and TRBJ1-1; D perhaps matches TRBD1 (5 bases). This CDR3 has 16 amino acids. V gave up 0 bases and J gave up 1 base, with 12 bases separating them. Germline values: CDR1 MNHEY, CDR2 SVGAGI. The CDR3: CASSYSTVGGNTEAFF. CDR3 nucleotide sequence: TGTGCCAGCAGTTACTCGACGGTCGGGGGGAACACTGAAGCTTTCTTT.

This chain connects TRBV7-9 to TRBJ2-1; the match to TRBD1 covers 8 bases. The CDR3 length is 12 residues. Trimming removed 5 bases from V and 7 bases from J; junction bases left unmatched: 1. Germline V gene lookup returns CDR1 SEHNR and CDR2 FQNEAQ (reference sequence). DNA of the CDR3: TGTGCCAGCAGCCGGACAGGGAATGAGCAGTTCTTC. Amino acid sequence: CASSRTGNEQFF.

The genes are TRBV11-2 and TRBJ2-7; weak D call: TRBD1 (5 bases). Germline V CDR1 and CDR2: SGHAT, FQNNGV. The length of the CDR3 is 12 residues. V shed 6 bases and J shed 3 bases, with 9 bases lying between them. CDR3 sequence reads: CASSIQGYEQYF. CDR3 nucleotides: TGTGCCAGCAGTATTCAGGGCTACGAGCAGTACTTC.

This chain links TRBV12-5 with TRBJ2-6, with 7 bases lining up with TRBD1. Germline CDR1 reads LGHNT; CDR2 reads FRNRAP. With V trimmed by 6 bases and J by 0 bases, 14 bases remained unmatched. This CDR3 has 19 amino acids. As DNA, the CDR3 is TGTGCTAGTGGCCGACCGCCGGGACAGAGGAACTCTGGGGCCAACGTCCTGACTTTC. Translating gives CASGRPPGQRNSGANVLTF. Combining the CDR3 with reference TRBV12-5 and TRBJ2-6 gives the whole variable domain DARVTQTPRHKVTEMGQEVTMRCQPILGHNTVFWYRQTMMQGLELLAYFRNRAPLDDSGMPKDRFSAEMPDATLATLKIQPSEPRDSAVYFCASGRPPGQRNSGANVLTFGAGSRLTVL.

DNA of the CDR3: TGTGCCAGCAGTCCCGGACAGGGGATGTTGAGCAATCAGCCCCAGCATTTT. Translation gives CASSPGQGMLSNQPQHF. The chain carries TRBV7-8 and TRBJ1-5; 9 bases match TRBD1. CDR1 is SGHVS, CDR2 FQNEAQ, per germline. Trimming took 6 bases from V and 1 from J; bases not matched to a gene: 10. The CDR3 has 17 residues.

The V call is TRBV28, the J call TRBJ1-2, with TRBD1 matching 9 bases. CDR3 length: 13 residues. V dropped 7 bases and J dropped 7; count of bases not matched to a gene: 7. Per germline, CDR1 MDHEN and CDR2 SYDVKM. CDR3 DNA sequence: TGTGCCAGCACGGGACAGGGTGTAAGTGGCTACACCTTC. The encoded protein is CASTGQGVSGYTF.

The chain employs TRBV11-2 and TRBJ2-5; D is possibly TRBD2 (5 bases). The CDR3 extends over 14 amino acids. The germline gives CDR1 SGHAT, CDR2 FQNNGV. The V gene lost 0 bases and the J gene lost 4 bases, with 9 bases spanning the gap. The CDR3 nucleotides read TGTGCCAGCAGCTTAGACCCGGGGAGAGAGACCCAGTACTTC. Protein: CASSLDPGRETQYF.

The V gene is TRBV19, the J gene TRBJ1-2; D ambiguous. Germline CDR1 reads LNHDA; CDR2 reads SQIVND (reference sequence). V gave up 3 bases and J gave up 0 bases, with 11 bases separating them. The CDR3 sequence is 15 residues long. CDR3 coding DNA: TGTGCCAGTAGTATCTGGCAGGAAGCTAACTATGGCTACACCTTC. Translated, it gives CASSIWQEANYGYTF.

V gene TRBV10-1 combines with J gene TRBJ1-3, with D unresolved. The CDR3 has 15 amino acids. Between the trimmed V and J ends, which lost 11 bases and 1 base, there was a span of 18 bases. In germline, CDR1 is WNHNN, CDR2 SYGVQD (reference sequence). The CDR3 DNA sequence: TGCGCCGACATAGGACCGCGTAAGTCTGGAAACACCATATATTTT. This translates into CADIGPRKSGNTIYF.

V and J are TRBV6-5 and TRBJ1-1, with D perhaps matching TRBD1 (5 bases). This CDR3 has 15 amino acids. Germline values: CDR1 MNHEY, CDR2 SVGAGI. Trimming took off 0 bases at V and 0 bases at J, with 8 bases between the two ends. The CDR3 DNA follows: TGTGCCAGCAGTTACTCCACCAGGGTGAACACTGAAGCTTTCTTT. Its protein is CASSYSTRVNTEAFF.

This rearrangement joins TRBV6-5 to TRBJ1-3; TRBD1 aligns across 10 bases. The CDR3 loop spans 15 amino acids. V dropped 6 bases and J dropped 4; count of bases not matched to a gene: 6. Germline values: CDR1 MNHEY, CDR2 SVGAGI. CDR3 sequence: CASRRQGALGNTIYF. The CDR3 DNA sequence: TGTGCCAGCAGGCGACAGGGGGCGTTGGGAAACACCATATATTTT.

This clone has more than one count but fewer than ten. The chain couples TRBV4-2 to TRBJ2-1; D remains ambiguous. The CDR3 sequence is 12 residues long. Germline V gene sequence: CDR1 LGHNA, CDR2 YNFKEQ. The V gene lost 7 bases and the J gene lost 0 bases, with 4 bases spanning the gap. The CDR3 loop reads CASTGSYNEQFF. In DNA form, the CDR3 reads TGTGCCAGCACCGGCTCCTACAATGAGCAGTTCTTC.